The 30 T cell receptor beta chains below all came from one sample that was sequenced in a study of shared clonotypes between healthy human individuals. The protocol was immunoSEQ multiplex PCR, while the TCRdb copy is restricted to in-frame clones and leaves out a portion. This table holds fewer than 1.6 million clones, just under 99% found once. The sequenced sample was naive CD4+ T cells sorted from blood. As to subset: CD45RA+ positively selected. All receptors come from a man younger than 45 in good health.

The gene calls are TRBV2 and TRBJ1-2, with D perhaps TRBD1 (5 bases). The V end was cut by 6 bases, the J end by 0 bases, with 8 bases between. The germline V gene has CDR1 SNHLY and CDR2 FYNNEI. The CDR3 covers 13 residues. The CDR3, as DNA: TGTGCCAGCAGGGAGGACACTAACTATGGCTACACCTTC. It is translated as CASREDTNYGYTF.

On this clone: In the same sample, other DNA sequences code for this CDR3. CDR3 bases: TGTGCCAGCAGTCGGGACAGGGGGCGCGGTGAAAAACTGTTTTTT. Residues: CASSRDRGRGEKLFF. This rearrangement joins TRBV2 to TRBJ1-4, with 12 bases matching TRBD1. CDR1 is SNHLY, CDR2 FYNNEI, per germline. The CDR3 runs 15 residues. V was clipped by 5 bases and J by 7 bases; unmatched bases: 5.

This clone came up once. V and J are TRBV14 and TRBJ2-5, with D uncertain. The CDR3 runs 15 residues. The V end lost 1 base, the J end lost 4 bases, and 13 bases lay between the germline ends. Germline V gene lookup returns CDR1 SGHDN and CDR2 FVKESK. The CDR3 DNA follows: TGTGCCAGCAGCCAAGGAAGTAGGTTGGTAGAGACCCAGTACTTC. This codes for CASSQGSRLVETQYF. The full variable domain, its missing parts supplied by reference TRBV14 and TRBJ2-5, is EAGVTQFPSHSVIEKGQTVTLRCDPISGHDNLYWYRRVMGKEIKFLLHFVKESKQDESGMPNNRFLAERTGGTYSTLKVQPAELEDSGVYFCASSQGSRLVETQYFGPGTRLLVL.

This chain connects TRBV5-4 to TRBJ2-7; D unresolved. The CDR3 has 14 amino acids. Germline V gives CDR1 SGHNT, CDR2 YYREEE (reference sequence). The V end lost 0 bases, the J end lost 5 bases, and 12 bases lay between the germline ends. The CDR3 loop reads CASSLGLLRDEQYF. In DNA form, the CDR3 reads TGTGCCAGCAGCTTGGGCCTCCTAAGAGACGAGCAGTACTTC.

The V and J genes are TRBV5-5 and TRBJ2-7; 10 bases are a match to TRBD2. CDR3 length: 14 residues. J gave up 5 bases and V 0 bases, and 2 bases lay outside the gene matches. The germline gives CDR1 SGHKS, CDR2 YYEKEE (reference sequence). The chain's CDR3 is CASSLASGSHEQYF. CDR3 nucleotides: TGTGCCAGCAGCTTGGCTAGCGGGAGTCACGAGCAGTACTTC.

The chain is built from TRBV5-1 and TRBJ1-3; D is undetermined. Trimming cost V 4 bases and J 3 bases, with 8 bases left between them. The germline V gene has CDR1 SGHRS and CDR2 YFSETQ. CDR3 size: 13 residues. The CDR3 here is CASSKDLGNTIYF. Here the CDR3 DNA reads TGCGCCAGCAGCAAAGACCTTGGAAACACCATATATTTT.

This chain connects TRBV7-2 to TRBJ2-2; D call uncertain. V lost 7 bases, J lost 0 bases, and 12 bases lay in between. The CDR3 sequence is 15 residues long. The germline V gene encodes CDR1 SGHTA and CDR2 FQGNSA. The DNA for the CDR3 is TGTGCCAGCAACTTTGCGGTTACGAACACCGGGGAGCTGTTTTTT. Its translation is CASNFAVTNTGELFF.

The chain is built from TRBV15 and TRBJ2-7; 8 bases map to TRBD1. This CDR3 contains 17 residues. Germline V lookup: CDR1 LNHNV, CDR2 YYDKDF (reference sequence). With V trimmed by 1 base and J by 3 bases, 11 bases remained unmatched. The chain's CDR3 is CATSRGTGHLTDYEQYF. In DNA, the CDR3 is TGTGCCACCAGCAGAGGGACAGGGCACCTGACAGACTACGAGCAGTACTTC.

The chain uses TRBV4-2 and TRBJ1-2, with TRBD1 as a possible D gene (6 bases). The V and J ends lost 4 bases and 5 bases respectively, with 23 bases between them. The germline CDR1 and CDR2 sequences are LGHNA and YNFKEQ. The CDR3 is 17 residues long. CDR3 loop: CASSRGGGDPGGYGYTF. As DNA, the CDR3 is TGTGCCAGCAGCCGAGGGGGGGGCGACCCCGGCGGATATGGCTACACCTTC.

The rearrangement links TRBV28 to TRBJ2-3, with 9 nucleotides matching TRBD2. The CDR3 runs 15 residues. The V gene's germline CDR1 is MDHEN and CDR2 SYDVKM. V was clipped by 7 bases and J by 4 bases; unmatched bases: 9. CDR3 sequence (DNA): TGTGCCAGCACTTATAGCGGGAGAAGTGCAGATACGCAGTATTTT. Amino acid sequence: CASTYSGRSADTQYF.

J is TRBJ2-6 and V is TRBV11-2; D possibly uses TRBD1 or TRBD2 (5 bases each). V lost 5 bases and J lost 15, with 20 bases in between. From germline, CDR1 is SGHAT and CDR2 FQNNGV. The CDR3 runs 14 residues. The CDR3: CASSIPGRYEGLTF. In nucleotides, the CDR3 is TGTGCCAGCAGCATACCGGGACGTTATGAAGGCCTGACTTTC.

The chain carries TRBV5-4 and TRBJ1-1, with a possible D match to TRBD1 (5 bases). The CDR3 is made up of 13 amino acids. V lost 3 bases and J lost 6, with 12 bases in between. Per the germline V gene, CDR1 is SGHNT and CDR2 is YYREEE (reference sequence). The CDR3 sequence is CASSSVGGSEAFF. In DNA form, the CDR3 reads TGTGCCAGCAGCTCTGTCGGGGGTTCTGAAGCTTTCTTT.

The J gene is TRBJ2-3, the V gene TRBV2; D unclear. The CDR3 runs 16 residues. Between the trimmed V and J ends, which lost 6 bases and 0 bases, there was a span of 16 bases. Germline lookup yields CDR1 SNHLY and CDR2 FYNNEI. This CDR3 is CASRPNPSLSTDTQYF. The DNA of the CDR3 is TGTGCCAGCAGACCAAATCCCAGCCTTAGCACAGATACGCAGTATTTT.

This clone showed up just once. CDR3 sequence (DNA): TGTGCCACCAGCAGGGCGGGGGACGGGCCCGTCGCCGAGCAGTACTTC. It specifies CATSRAGDGPVAEQYF. This sequence joins TRBV15 and TRBJ2-7; 7 nucleotides line up with TRBD2. The germline V gene encodes CDR1 LNHNV and CDR2 YYDKDF (reference sequence). The CDR3 runs to 16 residues. The ends lost 3 bases at V and 6 bases at J; junction bases unmatched: 14.

The chain employs TRBV28 and TRBJ1-5, with a tentative D call TRBD1 (5 bases). The CDR3 spans 14 residues. Per germline, CDR1 MDHEN and CDR2 SYDVKM. The V end was cut by 6 bases, the J end by 4 bases, with 13 bases between. CDR3 in DNA: TGTGCCAGCAGCCCGGGACCGACTAATCAGCCCCAGCATTTT. This codes for CASSPGPTNQPQHF.

The CDR3 sequence is CSVEDWGGYNEQFF. The CDR3, as DNA: TGCAGCGTTGAAGACTGGGGGGGTTACAATGAGCAGTTCTTC. J is TRBJ2-1 and V is TRBV29-1; TRBD2 aligns across 7 bases. Germline V gene lookup returns CDR1 SQVTM and CDR2 ANQGSEA. This CDR3 has 14 amino acids. After removal of 0 bases from V and 4 bases from J, the junction contained 3 bases not matched to a gene.

The chain joins TRBV28 to TRBJ2-3; the match to TRBD2 covers 16 bases. The CDR3 covers 18 residues. Per germline, CDR1 MDHEN and CDR2 SYDVKM. V dropped 5 bases and J dropped 0; count of bases not matched to a gene: 5. In DNA form, the CDR3 reads TGTGCCAGCAGTACGGGACTAGCGGGAGGGCCAAGCACAGATACGCAGTATTTT. Translation gives CASSTGLAGGPSTDTQYF.

This chain uses TRBV10-1 with TRBJ2-1, with TRBD2 matching over 8 bases. V shed 9 bases, J shed 6 bases, and the junction held 4 bases outside the gene matches. In germline, CDR1 is WNHNN, CDR2 SYGVQD (reference sequence). CDR3 length: 12 amino acids. CDR3 amino acids: CARGRGVNEQFF. The CDR3 bases are TGCGCCAGGGGGCGGGGGGTCAATGAGCAGTTCTTC.

The rearrangement uses TRBV4-3 and TRBJ1-1; D unresolved. The CDR3 sequence is 15 residues long. V lost 4 bases to trimming and J lost 0 bases, with 12 bases between them. Germline assignment: CDR1 LGHNA and CDR2 YSLEER. CDR3 sequence (DNA): TGCGCCAGCAGCCGAGTCCACGGGGTGAACACTGAAGCTTTCTTT. Protein sequence: CASSRVHGVNTEAFF.

Here the CDR3 DNA reads TGTGCCAGTAGTAACCCCTCAGGTCAGCCCCAGCATTTT. It is translated as CASSNPSGQPQHF. The rearrangement joins TRBV19 to TRBJ1-5, with D hard to call. V lost 4 bases to trimming and J lost 6 bases, with 10 bases between them. Germline CDR1 and CDR2: LNHDA and SQIVND (reference sequence). The CDR3 runs 13 residues.

This chain links TRBV6-1 with TRBJ2-1; 7 bases are a match to TRBD2. Germline V gene data show CDR1 as MNHNS and CDR2 as SASEGT. Trimming removed 8 bases from V and 4 bases from J; junction bases left unmatched: 8. This CDR3 is built from 14 residues. As DNA, the CDR3 is TGTGCCAGCCCTCGGGAGGACCGATACAATGAGCAGTTCTTC. Amino acid sequence: CASPREDRYNEQFF.

The chain has TRBV7-2 and TRBJ1-1; no clear D. The CDR3 is 13 residues long. Looked up from germline, CDR1 is SGHTA and CDR2 is FQGNSA. Trimming pared 2 bases from V and 3 bases from J, leaving 7 bases between. The CDR3 loop reads CASSLNRYTEAFF. In nucleotides, the CDR3 is TGTGCCAGCAGCTTAAACAGATACACTGAAGCTTTCTTT.

About this clone: Additional DNA sequences in this sample encode the identical CDR3. The CDR3 loop is CASSVGPGSYEQYF. The CDR3 coding sequence is TGTGCCAGCAGCGTAGGACCGGGTTCCTACGAGCAGTACTTC. The genes are TRBV9 and TRBJ2-7; D ambiguous. V dropped 0 bases and J dropped 1 base, with 8 bases sitting between them. Per germline, CDR1 SGDLS and CDR2 YYNGEE. The CDR3 is 14 residues long.

This chain connects TRBV28 to TRBJ1-1; maybe TRBD1 (6 bases). The CDR3 extends over 15 amino acids. Germline assignment: CDR1 MDHEN and CDR2 SYDVKM. The V and J ends lost 6 bases and 4 bases respectively, with 18 bases between them. The CDR3: CASRPFVQGSTEAFF. The CDR3 DNA is TGTGCCAGCAGGCCCTTCGTTCAGGGGTCCACTGAAGCTTTCTTT.

The rearrangement joins TRBV6-1 to TRBJ1-3; no reliable D call. The V gene lost 7 bases and the J gene lost 0 bases, with 13 bases spanning the gap. Germline-derived CDR1 and CDR2 are MNHNS and SASEGT. CDR3 length: 15 residues. The CDR3 DNA reads as TGTGCCAGCATAAGGCAGTTGAGCTCTGGAAACACCATATATTTT. Amino acid sequence: CASIRQLSSGNTIYF.

The V call is TRBV7-8, the J call TRBJ2-1, with TRBD1 identical over 8 bases. The V gene's germline CDR1 is SGHVS and CDR2 FQNEAQ. The CDR3 is 14 amino acids. V was pared by 4 bases and J by 7 bases, with 6 bases of the junction left unmatched. CDR3 sequence (DNA): TGTGCCAGCAGCTCCTCAGGGGGCTGGAATGAGCAGTTCTTC. The encoded protein is CASSSSGGWNEQFF.

The chain recombines TRBV5-4 with TRBJ2-1, with 9 positions matching TRBD2. Trimming cost V 4 bases and J 7 bases; bases outside gene matches: 9. This CDR3 is 15 amino acids long. From germline, CDR1 is SGHNT and CDR2 YYREEE (reference sequence). CDR3 residues: CASSPPLAGINEQFF. In DNA, the CDR3 is TGTGCCAGCAGCCCGCCTCTAGCGGGGATAAATGAGCAGTTCTTC. Combining the CDR3 with reference TRBV5-4 and TRBJ2-1 gives the whole variable domain ETGVTQSPTHLIKTRGQQVTLRCSSQSGHNTVSWYQQALGQGPQFIFQYYREEENGRGNFPPRFSGLQFPNYSSELNVNALELDDSALYLCASSPPLAGINEQFFGPGTRLTVL.

The V and J genes are TRBV5-4 and TRBJ2-1, with 12 bases lining up with TRBD2. Germline V gene sequence: CDR1 SGHNT, CDR2 YYREEE (reference sequence). The V gene end was trimmed by 4 bases and the J gene end by 8 bases; junction bases not matched to a gene: 10. CDR3 length: 16 amino acids. The CDR3 protein is CASSHSTSGSIYEQFF. CDR3 coding DNA: TGTGCCAGCAGCCATTCGACTAGCGGGAGTATCTATGAGCAGTTCTTC.

The chain couples TRBV5-4 to TRBJ2-1, with TRBD2 matching 9 bases. J lost 8 bases, V lost 2 bases, and 8 bases had no gene match. The CDR3 runs to 15 residues. Germline loops: CDR1 SGHNT, CDR2 YYREEE (reference sequence). CDR3 bases: TGTGCCAGCAGCTTATCTAGCGGGATACTCCATGAGCAGTTCTTC. Translated, it gives CASSLSSGILHEQFF.

As concerns this clone: The sample has other DNA sequences that encode this CDR3 too. The gene calls are TRBV9 and TRBJ1-1; no clear D gene. The CDR3 runs 13 residues. V was pared by 0 bases and J by 1 base, with 4 bases between. Looked up from germline, CDR1 is SGDLS and CDR2 is YYNGEE. The CDR3 DNA sequence: TGTGCCAGCAGCGTAGTTACGAACACTGAAGCTTTCTTT. This encodes CASSVVTNTEAFF.